These T cell receptor beta chains were read from a single sample in a study of radiotherapy plus CTLA-4 blockade in lung cancer. Method: immunoSEQ multiplex PCR; TCRdb's copy keeps in-frame clones and lacks some. The profile shows approximately 81,000 clones, around 79% of them singletons. Sample: peripheral blood, taken from a patient treated with radiotherapy plus ipilimumab. These receptor sequences come from a human donor with non-small cell lung cancer who had a partial response to radiotherapy plus ipilimumab. Some clones in this sample may be carry-over from other donors' samples. Each CDR3 is given with its conserved first and last residue. The order of the fields is J gene, clone size, V gene, D gene, CDR3 protein, CDR3 DNA. The D gene is left open where the match is weak. The listing skips clone size in some rows; elsewhere it reads once, few, many or a size class.

>TRBJ2-5|.|TRBV5-4|.
CASSFGRGQETQYF
TGTGCCAGCAGCTTTGGGCGGGGCCAAGAGACCCAGTACTTC
>TRBJ2-7|.|TRBV19|.
CASSDLGSSGPSYEQYF
TGTGCCAGTAGCGATTTAGGGTCGAGCGGCCCCTCCTACGAGCAGTACTTC
>TRBJ2-1|.|TRBV19|.
CASTDWTEDNEQFF
TGTGCCAGTACCGACTGGACAGAAGACAATGAGCAGTTCTTC
>TRBJ1-1|.|TRBV9|.
CASSVRGMNTEAFF
TGTGCCAGCAGCGTACGAGGGATGAACACTGAAGCTTTCTTT
>TRBJ1-6|.|TRBV5-4|.
CAVKREGNSPLHF
TGTGCTGTCAAAAGGGAGGGTAATTCACCCCTCCACTTT
>TRBJ1-1|.|TRBV19|.
CASSIGGQRRTEAFF
TGTGCCAGTAGTATAGGCGGGCAGCGGAGGACTGAAGCTTTCTTT
>TRBJ1-6|once|TRBV5-1|.
CASSLDVRDSPLHF
TGCGCCAGCAGCTTGGATGTTCGGGATTCACCCCTCCACTTT
>TRBJ1-4|.|TRBV30|TRBD1
CAWMLTGGAREKLFF
TGTGCCTGGATGTTGACAGGGGGCGCCAGGGAAAAACTGTTTTTT
>TRBJ2-5|few|TRBV5-6|TRBD1
CASSLDRGTQYF
TGTGCCAGCAGCTTGGACAGGGGGACCCAGTACTTC
>TRBJ2-3|.|TRBV18|.
CASSPGLTDTQYF
TGTGCCAGCTCACCGGGACTGACAGATACGCAGTATTTT
>TRBJ1-5|.|TRBV2|.
CASSDRRTNQPQHF
TGTGCCAGCAGTGACAGGCGAACCAATCAGCCCCAGCATTTT
>TRBJ2-1|.|TRBV28|TRBD2
CASSQLAGNVYNEQFF
TGTGCCAGCAGTCAACTAGCGGGAAATGTCTACAATGAGCAGTTCTTC
>TRBJ1-2|.|TRBV27|.
CASRRTGRENYGYTF
TGTGCCAGCAGGAGAACAGGGAGAGAAAACTATGGCTACACCTTC
>TRBJ2-7|.|TRBV11-3|.
CASSLREMAYEQYF
TGTGCCAGCAGCTTACGGGAAATGGCCTACGAGCAGTACTTC
>TRBJ2-1|.|TRBV27|.
CASSFGPKTSYNEQFF
TGTGCCAGCAGTTTTGGGCCCAAGACCTCCTACAATGAGCAGTTCTTC
>TRBJ1-2|.|TRBV30|TRBD1
CAWRGQDYGYTF
TGTGCCTGGAGAGGACAGGACTATGGCTACACCTTC
>TRBJ1-1|.|TRBV19|TRBD1
CASSPGQATEAFF
TGTGCCAGTAGCCCCGGACAGGCCACTGAAGCTTTCTTT
>TRBJ1-5|.|TRBV7-9|TRBD1
CASSAGTGSNQPQHF
TGTGCCAGCAGCGCCGGGACAGGAAGCAATCAGCCCCAGCATTTT
>TRBJ1-5|.|TRBV5-1|TRBD1
CASSQTGGSQPQHF
TGCGCCAGCAGCCAAACAGGGGGCAGCCAGCCCCAGCATTTT
>TRBJ2-7|once|TRBV5-1|TRBD2
CASSLGGGLVPEQYF
TGCGCCAGCAGCTTGGGGGGGGGACTGGTACCCGAGCAGTACTTC
>TRBJ2-7|.|TRBV5-4|TRBD2
CASSLGLAESYEQYF
TGTGCCAGCAGCCTGGGACTAGCGGAATCCTACGAGCAGTACTTC
>TRBJ2-1|.|TRBV27|TRBD2
CASSFGGVYNEQFF
TGTGCCAGCAGTTTTGGGGGGGTCTACAATGAGCAGTTCTTC
>TRBJ2-5|few|TRBV11-2|TRBD1
CASSRDGTDQETQYF
TGTGCCAGCAGCCGGGACGGGACAGATCAAGAGACCCAGTACTTC
>TRBJ2-7|few|TRBV25-1|TRBD1
CASHGQGDEQYF
TGTGCCAGCCACGGACAGGGTGACGAGCAGTACTTC
>TRBJ2-1|.|TRBV10-2|TRBD2
CASSESGEGSYEQFF
TGCGCCAGCAGTGAGTCTGGGGAGGGAAGTTATGAGCAGTTCTTC
>TRBJ2-5|.|TRBV5-4|TRBD2
CASSLQIAGGYKTQYF
TGTGCCAGCAGCTTGCAAATAGCGGGGGGGTACAAGACCCAGTACTTC
>TRBJ2-7|.|TRBV6-5|TRBD1
CASSYIAGTDYEQYF
TGTGCCAGCAGTTACATCGCCGGGACAGATTACGAGCAGTACTTC
>TRBJ2-3|.|TRBV11-3|TRBD2
CASSPGGWADTQYF
TGTGCCAGCAGCCCCGGGGGGTGGGCAGATACGCAGTATTTT
>TRBJ2-7|few|TRBV6-6|TRBD1
CASRPPGTGVYEQYF
TGTGCCAGCAGGCCCCCCGGGACAGGGGTCTACGAGCAGTACTTC
>TRBJ1-1|.|TRBV18|.
CASSPSAPGTEAFF
TGTGCCAGCTCACCGTCGGCCCCGGGGACTGAAGCTTTCTTT
>TRBJ2-2|.|TRBV29-1|TRBD1
CSVGEGGRSTGELFF
TGCAGCGTTGGCGAAGGGGGCCGGAGCACCGGGGAGCTGTTTTTT
>TRBJ1-5|.|TRBV6-5|TRBD1
CASRRGQGAQPQHF
TGTGCCAGCAGAAGGGGTCAGGGGGCTCAGCCCCAGCATTTT
>TRBJ1-2|.|TRBV21-1|.
CASSKEGPPLYGYTF
TGTGCCAGCAGCAAAGAGGGGCCCCCATTATATGGCTACACCTTC
>TRBJ1-5|.|TRBV7-3|.
CASSLAREKHSNQPQHF
TGTGCCAGCAGCTTGGCCCGGGAAAAACATAGCAATCAGCCCCAGCATTTT
>TRBJ2-7|few|TRBV6-1|.
CASRMTGPVTGEQYF
TGTGCCAGCAGGATGACAGGTCCCGTTACGGGTGAGCAGTACTTC
>TRBJ1-1|.|TRBV27|TRBD1
CASSPYSDRGRTEAFF
TGTGCCAGCAGTCCCTACTCGGACAGGGGGCGTACTGAAGCTTTCTTT
>TRBJ2-1|.|TRBV5-5|.
CASSLATGTYNEQFF
TGTGCCAGCAGCTTGGCTACAGGGACCTACAATGAGCAGTTCTTC
>TRBJ2-1|once|TRBV18|TRBD1
CASSPPRGQAGNEQFF
TGTGCCAGCTCACCACCCCGGGGACAGGCTGGTAATGAGCAGTTCTTC
>TRBJ2-1|.|TRBV18|TRBD1
CASSPGDSSYNEQFF
TGTGCCAGCTCACCTGGGGACAGCTCCTACAATGAGCAGTTCTTC
>TRBJ2-1|few|TRBV5-4|TRBD2
CASSSRGLAGLANEQFF
TGTGCCAGCAGCTCCCGAGGCCTAGCGGGATTGGCCAATGAGCAGTTCTTC
>TRBJ2-7|once|TRBV11-2|.
CASSLGGRASEQYF
TGTGCCAGCAGCTTAGGGGGCAGGGCTAGCGAGCAGTACTTC
>TRBJ1-1|.|TRBV6-5|TRBD1
CASSYRQGSTEAFF
TGTGCCAGCAGTTACCGACAGGGGTCCACTGAAGCTTTCTTT
>TRBJ1-2|few|TRBV19|.
CASSTRQGVYGYTF
TGTGCCAGTAGTACCCGACAAGGCGTCTATGGCTACACCTTC
>TRBJ1-2|.|TRBV7-9|.
CASSVDWGGYTF
TGTGCCAGCAGCGTGGACTGGGGAGGCTACACCTTC